These 17 T cell receptor beta chains were all obtained from the same sample, sequenced in a study of blood T cell repertoires in COVID-19 (dated by TCRdb to the early 2020s). Libraries came from the immunoSEQ multiplex PCR assay. TCRdb took over this immuneACCESS table, retaining in-frame rearrangements with V and J assigned. Such tables are incomplete; in checked studies, under half of the missing clones stem from an unresolved V gene, and the remainder is unexplained. The sample records some 270,000 clones, 86% of which are singletons. The ten largest clones add up to approximately 5.5% of the sample. The material sequenced was peripheral blood. The receptors were gathered from an elderly woman with COVID-19, enrolled during active disease.

CDR3 coding DNA: TGCAGTGCTAGTGCGGACAGGGGGGCTTCACCCCTCCACTTT. Its translation: CSASADRGASPLHF. V and J are TRBV20-1 and TRBJ1-6; 10 bases fit TRBD1. The CDR3 totals 14 residues. V lost 3 bases to trimming and J lost 9 bases; unmatched junction nucleotides: 5. CDR1 is DFQATT and CDR2 is SNEGSKA in the germline V gene (reference sequence).

This sequence joins TRBV11-2 and TRBJ2-5, with TRBD2 matching 7 bases. This CDR3 comprises 16 residues. Germline trimming cut 1 base from V and 12 bases from J; bases unmatched to any gene: 17. Germline V gives CDR1 SGHAT, CDR2 FQNNGV. CDR3 nucleotide sequence: TGTGCCAGCAGCTTAGGATTGGCTAGCGGCCTAAATCATGAGTACTTC. It is translated as CASSLGLASGLNHEYF.

The CDR3 here is CATSLGQSYEQYF. The CDR3 DNA follows: TGTGCCACCAGTCTCGGACAGTCCTACGAGCAGTACTTC. This chain joins TRBV24-1 and TRBJ2-7, with D possibly TRBD1 on 6 matching bases. Per germline, CDR1 KGHDR and CDR2 SFDVKD. Trimming pared 6 bases from V and 1 base from J, leaving 9 bases between. The CDR3 contains 13 residues.

This chain uses TRBV11-2 with TRBJ2-3, with 9 bases fitting TRBD1. With V trimmed by 4 bases and J by 2 bases, 13 bases remained unmatched. The length of the CDR3 is 18 residues. Germline V CDR1 and CDR2: SGHAT, FQNNGV. CDR3 protein: CASSSKTGGGGITDTQYF. The DNA of the CDR3 is TGTGCCAGCAGCTCTAAAACAGGGGGCGGCGGGATCACAGATACGCAGTATTTT.

CDR3 in amino acids: CASSLRGGPYEQYV. In DNA form, the CDR3 reads TGTGCCAGCAGCCTACGCGGGGGGCCCTACGAGCAGTACGTC. The chain recombines TRBV7-2 with TRBJ2-7, with TRBD2 identical over 8 bases. The CDR3 loop spans 14 amino acids. The germline gives CDR1 SGHTA, CDR2 FQGNSA. V shed 5 bases and J 2 bases; nucleotides not matched to a gene: 5.

V usage is TRBV27 and J usage is TRBJ1-2; D not resolved. V lost 2 bases, J lost 1 base, and 8 bases lay in between. CDR1 is MNHEY and CDR2 is SMNVEV in the germline V gene (reference sequence). This CDR3 has 14 residues. This chain's CDR3 is CASSLQAGNYGYTF. DNA of the CDR3: TGTGCCAGCAGTTTACAAGCCGGTAACTATGGCTACACCTTC.

With respect to this clone: This sample includes further DNA sequences coding for the same CDR3. The CDR3 protein is CASSLQGGNEKLFF. As DNA, the CDR3 is TGCGCCAGCAGCCTACAGGGTGGGAATGAAAAACTGTTTTTT. The chain carries TRBV5-1 and TRBJ1-4, with D possibly matching TRBD1 (6 bases). The V gene's germline CDR1 is SGHRS and CDR2 YFSETQ. The CDR3 totals 14 residues. V gave up 4 bases and J gave up 5 bases, with 12 bases separating them.

The rearrangement links TRBV19 to TRBJ1-2, with 9 bases aligning to TRBD1. This CDR3 comprises 14 residues. Per the germline V gene, CDR1 is LNHDA and CDR2 is SQIVND (reference sequence). V lost 6 bases to trimming and J lost 8 bases; unmatched junction nucleotides: 10. The CDR3 bases are TGTGCCAGTAGCCCGGGACAGGGTTCGGGCGGCTACACCTTC. Encoded protein: CASSPGQGSGGYTF.

V and J are TRBV19 and TRBJ2-1; D perhaps matches TRBD2 (5 bases). CDR1 LNHDA and CDR2 SQIVND come from the germline V gene (reference sequence). Trimming stripped 6 bases from V and 4 bases from J, with 13 bases between. The CDR3 contains 14 residues. The CDR3 is CASRETGIYNEQFF. CDR3 bases: TGTGCCAGTAGGGAAACCGGGATATACAATGAGCAGTTCTTC.

The genes are TRBV18 and TRBJ2-3; D possibly corresponds to TRBD2 (5 bases). The CDR3 runs to 15 residues. V lost 3 bases and J lost 0, with 10 bases in between. Germline CDR1 KGHSH, CDR2 LQKENI. The CDR3 protein is CASSPEGTSTDTQYF. The CDR3 region has the DNA TGTGCCAGCTCACCTGAGGGAACTAGCACAGATACGCAGTATTTT. Full variable domain (rest looked up from reference TRBV18 and TRBJ2-3): NAGVMQNPRHLVRRRGQEARLRCSPMKGHSHVYWYRQLPEEGLKFMVYLQKENIIDESGMPKERFSAEFPKEGPSILRIQQVVRGDSAAYFCASSPEGTSTDTQYFGPGTRLTVL.

This clone was detected only once. The chain is built from TRBV19 and TRBJ2-7; 8 positions agree with TRBD1. Germline V gene sequence: CDR1 LNHDA, CDR2 SQIVND (reference sequence). CDR3 length: 13 residues. J lost 6 bases, V lost 1 base, and 2 bases had no gene match. The CDR3 bases are TGTGCCAGTAGTATAGTCAGGGGGCGCGAGCAGTACGTC. Amino acids: CASSIVRGREQYV.

The chain recombines TRBV5-1 with TRBJ2-2; D unclear. The germline V and J ends were trimmed by 0 bases and 5 bases, with 11 bases remaining between them. The CDR3 sequence is 15 residues long. Germline assignment: CDR1 SGHRS and CDR2 YFSETQ. The CDR3 nucleotides read TGCGCCAGCAGCTTGGGGTCCGGAGAGACCGGGGAGCTGTTTTTT. Amino acids: CASSLGSGETGELFF.

The V gene is TRBV7-2, the J gene TRBJ1-2; TRBD1 might be the D (6 bases). This CDR3 is built from 15 residues. Trimming shortened V by 1 base and J by 4 bases, and 13 bases separated the two germline ends. Germline values: CDR1 SGHTA, CDR2 FQGNSA. CDR3 residues: CASSLGTGRRYGYTF. The CDR3 nucleotides read TGTGCCAGCAGCTTAGGCACAGGGCGCCGCTATGGCTACACCTTC.

V usage is TRBV7-8 and J usage is TRBJ1-5; no reliable D call. Trimming left V 1 base short and J 3 bases short, with 7 bases between. Looked up from germline, CDR1 is SGHVS and CDR2 is FQNEAQ. The CDR3 is 14 amino acids. CDR3 sequence reads: CASSLGSYNQPQHF. The CDR3 DNA sequence: TGTGCCAGCAGCTTAGGTTCGTACAATCAGCCCCAGCATTTT.

This clone has only one observation. The V and J genes are TRBV4-3 and TRBJ2-1; TRBD2 matches 10 bases. Looked up from germline, CDR1 is LGHNA and CDR2 is YSLEER. The V and J ends lost 1 base and 5 bases, in that order; junction bases with no gene match: 11. The CDR3 is 18 residues long. In nucleotides, the CDR3 is TGCGCCAGCAGCCAAGGTCGACCCCGGCTAGCGGGGGACAATGAGCAGTTCTTC. Amino acids: CASSQGRPRLAGDNEQFF.

This clone was recorded once. The genes are TRBV21-1 and TRBJ1-5. TRBV21-1 is assigned pseudogene status. The CDR3 has 15 amino acids. The CDR3 region is CASRPGGYSNRPQHF. Here the CDR3 DNA reads TGTGCCAGCAGGCCGGGGGGGTACAGCAATCGGCCCCAGCATTTT.

The chain joins TRBV10-3 to TRBJ1-1; TRBD1 aligns across 7 bases. Germline CDR1 and CDR2: ENHRY and SYGVKD. CDR3 length equals 16 residues. V was pared by 0 bases and J by 0 bases, with 4 bases of the junction left unmatched. CDR3 loop: CAISESGGGLNTEAFF. The CDR3 bases are TGTGCCATCAGTGAGTCCGGAGGGGGCTTGAACACTGAAGCTTTCTTT.